The 5 T cell receptor beta chains below all came from one sample that was sequenced in a study of CD8+CD57+ T cells in acquired aplastic anemia. TCR beta VDJ and CDR3 profiling used genomic DNA as template. TCRdb called the reads again in MiXCR, with one record for every CDR3 protein. There are roughly 300,000 distinct CDR3 sequences in the sample; approximately 57% occur only once, and 7.5% to 9% lies in the top ten. Sequences were obtained from sorted CD4+, CD8+, or CD8+CD57+ T cells (not recorded which) from PBMCs. These receptors originate from a human donor with severe aplastic anemia or a healthy control (not recorded which).

About this clonotype: This may come from a read error, since a much larger clone is one base off. The CDR3 DNA is TGTGCCATCAGGGACGGGACAGGGTTTAGGGCCCTCCACTTT. Its translation: CAIRDGTGFRALHF. The gene calls are TRBV28 and TRBJ1-6; TRBD1 aligns across 9 bases. CDR3 size: 14 residues. CDR1 and CDR2 (germline): MDHEN, SYDVKM. The V gene end was trimmed by 10 bases and the J gene end by 14 bases; junction bases not matched to a gene: 15.

This clonotype was detected ten times or more. The chain combines TRBV15 with TRBJ1-1; D is possibly TRBD1 (5 bases). CDR1 is LNHNV, CDR2 YYDKDF, per germline (reference sequence). The CDR3 is 13 residues long. The V gene lost 5 bases and the J gene lost 4 bases, with 11 bases spanning the gap. The CDR3 region is CATSRGGSTEAFF. CDR3 DNA sequence: TGTGCCACCAGCCGCGGGGGAAGCACTGAAGCTTTCTTT.

A few counts support this clonotype. This sequence may be a read error, since a much larger clone differs from it by one base. CDR3: CASSASDRVSSGNTIHF. In DNA form, the CDR3 reads TGTGCCAGCAGCGCCAGTGACCGGGTATCTTCTGGAAACACCATACATTTT. The V and J genes are TRBV9 and TRBJ1-3; D unresolved. CDR3 length: 17 residues. Germline CDR1 reads SGDLS; CDR2 reads YYNGEE.

This chain uses TRBV15 with TRBJ1-2, with TRBD1 matching 12 bases. V lost 1 base to trimming and J lost 3 bases; unmatched junction nucleotides: 15. The CDR3 runs 20 residues. Germline CDR1 and CDR2: LNHNV and YYDKDF (reference sequence). In nucleotides, the CDR3 is TGTGCCACCAGCAGAGGGTTGGCGGGGGACAGGGGGCGGGAAGACTATGGCTACACCTTC. Amino acid sequence: CATSRGLAGDRGREDYGYTF.

This clonotype was detected once. The chain uses TRBV24-1 and TRBJ1-1, with 9 bases identical to TRBD1. Germline V gene lookup returns CDR1 KGHDR and CDR2 SFDVKD. The CDR3 consists of 12 residues. V shed 7 bases, J shed 11 bases, and the junction held 7 bases outside the gene matches. The CDR3: CATSRTGEVAFF. CDR3 DNA sequence: TGTGCCACCAGCAGGACAGGGGAGGTGGCTTTCTTT.